This T cell receptor beta chain was identified in a study of T cell repertoires in cytomegalovirus infection. Study overall: In the study, CMV epitopes included recently identified HLA-C-restricted and well-studied HLA-B-restricted ones. Overall study findings and caveats: HLA-C-restricted CMV clonotypes gave the most frequent clonotype in two of eight donors. Cumulative public TCR beta family frequency identified CMV carriers with the relevant HLA.

In TCRdb, the reads were re-called with MiXCR into one record per CDR3 protein. This table holds some 590,000 distinct CDR3 sequences, about 39% found once. The CDR3 runs to 15 residues. CDR1 and CDR2 (germline): SGHTA, FQGNSA. Deletions cut 6 bases from V and 1 base from J, with 14 bases between. A remark on this clonotype: Antigen unknown.

The chain links TRBV7-2 to TRBJ2-3; D may be TRBD2 (6 bases). Material: cultured PBMCs, obtained from culture after CMV antigen stimulation. The TCR comes from a human donor in good health (CMV status not recorded). Some clones in this sample may be carry-over from other donors' samples. The CDR3 nucleotides read TGTGCCAGCAGTTGGCAGGGAGGAGGCACAGATACGCAGTATTTT. Protein sequence: CASSWQGGGTDTQYF.